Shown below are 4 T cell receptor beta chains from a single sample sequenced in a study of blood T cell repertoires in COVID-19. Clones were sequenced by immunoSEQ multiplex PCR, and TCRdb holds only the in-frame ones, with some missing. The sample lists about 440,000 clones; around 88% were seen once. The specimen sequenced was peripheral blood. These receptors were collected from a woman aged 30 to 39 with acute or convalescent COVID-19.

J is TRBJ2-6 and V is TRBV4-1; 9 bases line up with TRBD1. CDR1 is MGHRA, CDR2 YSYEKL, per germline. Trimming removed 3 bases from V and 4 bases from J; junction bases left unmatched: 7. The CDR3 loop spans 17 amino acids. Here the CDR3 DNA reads TGCGCCAGCAGCCACTTACAGGGGGCGCACGGGGCCAACGTCCTGACTTTC. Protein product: CASSHLQGAHGANVLTF.

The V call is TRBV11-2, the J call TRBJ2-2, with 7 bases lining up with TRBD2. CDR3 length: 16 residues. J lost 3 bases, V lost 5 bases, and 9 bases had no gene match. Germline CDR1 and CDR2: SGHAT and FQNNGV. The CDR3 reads CASSRWRLADTGELFF. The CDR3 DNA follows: TGTGCCAGCAGCCGGTGGCGACTAGCCGACACCGGGGAGCTGTTTTTT.

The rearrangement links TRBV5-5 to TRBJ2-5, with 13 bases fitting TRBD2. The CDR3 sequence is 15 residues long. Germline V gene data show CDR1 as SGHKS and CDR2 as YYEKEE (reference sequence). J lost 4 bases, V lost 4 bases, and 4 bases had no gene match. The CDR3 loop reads CASSPGTSGVETQYF. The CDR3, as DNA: TGTGCCAGCAGCCCCGGGACTAGCGGGGTAGAGACCCAGTACTTC.

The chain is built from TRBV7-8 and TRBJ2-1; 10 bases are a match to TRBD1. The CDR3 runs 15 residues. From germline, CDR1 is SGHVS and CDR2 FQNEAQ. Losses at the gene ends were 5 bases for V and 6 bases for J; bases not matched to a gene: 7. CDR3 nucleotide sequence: TGTGCCAGCAGCCCCCGGGACAGGGGCCCCAATGAGCAGTTCTTC. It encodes CASSPRDRGPNEQFF.